These T cell receptor beta chains were read from a single sample in a study of blood T cell repertoires in COVID-19. Profiling relied on immunoSEQ multiplex PCR, and the TCRdb table lists in-frame clones only, not all of them. The table has 110,000 or so clones, around nine tenths seen once; the top ten hold over 6.5%. Sequencing was performed on peripheral blood. These receptor sequences come from a woman in her seventies who had recovered from COVID-19. Both conserved end residues are part of each CDR3. Fields, in order: V gene, J gene, CDR3 protein.

v_call: TRBV7-9; j_call: TRBJ1-2; cdr3_aa: CASSPTGQGYGYTF
v_call: TRBV27; j_call: TRBJ1-2; cdr3_aa: CASSLRVTSYGYTF
v_call: TRBV24-1; j_call: TRBJ1-1; cdr3_aa: CATRGGPTPEAFF
v_call: TRBV28; j_call: TRBJ1-2; cdr3_aa: CASSLFAGNYGYTF
v_call: TRBV18; j_call: TRBJ2-3; cdr3_aa: CASSTAGPGSTQYF
v_call: TRBV5-1; j_call: TRBJ2-7; cdr3_aa: CASSTGTASYEQYF
v_call: TRBV19; j_call: TRBJ2-7; cdr3_aa: CASRGLAPEQYF
v_call: TRBV5-8; j_call: TRBJ2-7; cdr3_aa: CASSLRGPGEQYF
v_call: TRBV6-2/TRBV6-3; j_call: TRBJ1-1; cdr3_aa: CASSYRGGDTEAFF
v_call: TRBV7-2; j_call: TRBJ1-3; cdr3_aa: CASTPRGRGPGNTIYF
v_call: TRBV7-3; j_call: TRBJ2-3; cdr3_aa: CASSFLGAGTQYF
v_call: TRBV7-2; j_call: TRBJ2-7; cdr3_aa: CASSLGGGNYEQYF